A single sample gave rise to the 4 T cell receptor beta chains below, sequenced in a study of naive and memory T cell subsets. Findings and limits, study-wide: Naive repertoires, especially CD8, held a few larger clonotypes, possibly memory cells re-expressing CD45RA.

Both TRBC1 and TRBC2 were covered by a beta constant-region primer of two equimolar oligonucleotides. Ligated cDNA was amplified by four rounds of PCR with nested alpha and beta constant-region primers and SP2. From the UMI-ligation and nested PCR reads, TCRdb called clonotypes with MiXCR, one entry per CDR3 protein. This table holds around 140,000 distinct CDR3 sequences, under 25% found once. The antigens for these receptors are not known. Material for sequencing was naive CD8+ T cells from blood. The receptors here all came from a human donor in good health.

This chain links TRBV7-9 with TRBJ2-3; D ambiguous. This CDR3 spans 12 amino acids. Germline loops: CDR1 SEHNR, CDR2 FQNEAQ (reference sequence). The V end was cut by 5 bases, the J end by 0 bases, with 3 bases between. The chain's CDR3 is CASSDSTDTQYF. CDR3 nucleotides: TGTGCCAGCAGCGATAGCACAGATACGCAGTATTTT.

CDR3 DNA sequence: TGTGCCAGCAGCTCGGACTTACCCGGGGAGCTGTTTTTT. Amino acid sequence: CASSSDLPGELFF. V is TRBV5-4 and J is TRBJ2-2, with TRBD2 as a possible D gene (5 bases). The CDR3 contains 13 residues. The germline V and J ends were trimmed by 3 bases and 6 bases, with 9 bases remaining between them. The germline V gene encodes CDR1 SGHNT and CDR2 YYREEE (reference sequence).

J is TRBJ2-5 and V is TRBV3-1; TRBD2 matches 7 bases. The germline gives CDR1 LGHDT, CDR2 YNNKEL (reference sequence). The CDR3 is 15 amino acids. V lost 3 bases, J lost 12 bases, and 16 bases stayed unmatched. The CDR3 sequence: CASSQSGRENRPKYF. The CDR3 nucleotides read TGTGCCAGCAGCCAGAGTGGGCGGGAGAACCGCCCAAAGTACTTC.

In its sample, this clonotype was seen a few times. This rearrangement joins TRBV28 to TRBJ2-1, with D unclear. CDR3 size: 12 residues. Germline V gene data show CDR1 as MDHEN and CDR2 as SYDVKM. V dropped 5 bases and J dropped 4 bases, with 6 bases sitting between them. The CDR3 is CASSHFYNEQFF. CDR3 DNA sequence: TGTGCCAGCAGTCATTTTTACAATGAGCAGTTCTTC.